These 13 T cell receptor beta chains came from one sample sequenced in a study of glioma-infiltrating T cells after dendritic cell vaccination. Profiled with immunoSEQ multiplex PCR; TCRdb holds only in-frame clones, not every one. The sample carries about 82,000 clones, around nine tenths recorded once. The starting material was blood, obtained before dendritic cell vaccination. All receptors derive from a human donor with glioblastoma.

The rearrangement uses TRBV19 and TRBJ1-1; D gene uncertain. The CDR3 runs to 13 residues. Germline-derived CDR1 and CDR2 are LNHDA and SQIVND (reference sequence). V lost 4 bases to trimming and J lost 3 bases, with 9 bases between them. The CDR3 here is CASSTRDHTEAFF. In nucleotides, the CDR3 is TGTGCCAGTAGTACTCGGGATCACACTGAAGCTTTCTTT.

In nucleotides, the CDR3 is TGTGCCAGTAGTGGGGGGGTCTATACGCAGTATTTT. Protein sequence: CASSGGVYTQYF. V is TRBV19 and J is TRBJ2-3, with 7 bases that match TRBD2. Germline trimming cut 5 bases from V and 7 bases from J; bases unmatched to any gene: 3. CDR3 length: 12 residues. The germline V gene encodes CDR1 LNHDA and CDR2 SQIVND (reference sequence).

The gene calls are TRBV5-1 and TRBJ2-1, with a possible D match to TRBD2 (6 bases). Germline-derived CDR1 and CDR2 are SGHRS and YFSETQ. The length of the CDR3 is 14 residues. The V end lost 3 bases, the J end lost 8 bases, and 15 bases lay between the germline ends. The CDR3 loop is CASSSDGSGYEQFF. In nucleotides, the CDR3 is TGCGCCAGCAGCTCGGACGGGAGTGGGTATGAGCAGTTCTTC. The whole variable domain, filled in from reference TRBV5-1 and TRBJ2-1, reads KAGVTQTPRYLIKTRGQQVTLSCSPISGHRSVSWYQQTPGQGLQFLFEYFSETQRNKGNFPGRFSGRQFSNSRSEMNVSTLELGDSALYLCASSSDGSGYEQFFGPGTRLTVL.

This clone appeared a single time. The J gene is TRBJ2-1, the V gene TRBV11-2; the match to TRBD1 covers 9 bases. CDR3 length equals 16 residues. CDR1 and CDR2 (germline): SGHAT, FQNNGV. With V trimmed by 5 bases and J by 4 bases, 9 bases remained unmatched. This CDR3 reads CASSLVTGTGYNEQFF. CDR3 sequence (DNA): TGTGCCAGCAGCCTAGTCACCGGGACAGGGTACAATGAGCAGTTCTTC. The full variable domain, rest sourced from reference TRBV11-2 and TRBJ2-1, is EAGVAQSPRYKIIEKRQSVAFWCNPISGHATLYWYQQILGQGPKLLIQFQNNGVVDDSQLPKDRFSAERLKGVDSTLKIQPAKLEDSAVYLCASSLVTGTGYNEQFFGPGTRLTVL.

This rearrangement joins TRBV7-6 to TRBJ2-7, with 9 bases identical to TRBD1. The CDR3 covers 15 residues. J gave up 7 bases and V 5 bases, and 12 bases lay outside the gene matches. Germline V gene lookup returns CDR1 SGHVS and CDR2 FNYEAQ. The CDR3 region is CASSGTGTGIDEQYF. The CDR3 region has the DNA TGTGCCAGCAGCGGGACCGGGACAGGGATTGATGAGCAGTACTTC.

The chain uses TRBV6-1 and TRBJ1-3, with TRBD1 matching over 8 bases. Germline CDR1 and CDR2: MNHNS and SASEGT. V shed 9 bases, J shed 0 bases, and the junction held 1 base outside the gene matches. This CDR3 has 13 amino acids. The CDR3 region is CASTGGSGNTIYF. The CDR3 coding sequence is TGTGCCAGTACAGGGGGCTCTGGAAACACCATATATTTT.

J is TRBJ2-1 and V is TRBV6-1, with 15 bases identical to TRBD2. The V gene end was trimmed by 2 bases and the J gene end by 5 bases; junction bases not matched to a gene: 4. This CDR3 has 17 residues. Germline values: CDR1 MNHNS, CDR2 SASEGT. This chain's CDR3 is CASSEMGLAGGDNEQFF. DNA for the CDR3: TGTGCCAGCAGTGAAATGGGACTAGCGGGGGGAGACAATGAGCAGTTCTTC.

About this clone: The same CDR3 also results from other DNA sequences found in this sample. J is TRBJ1-2 and V is TRBV7-2; TRBD1 aligns across 7 bases. J was trimmed by 2 bases and V by 5 bases; bases with no gene match: 2. The CDR3 has 13 residues. Germline V gives CDR1 SGHTA, CDR2 FQGNSA. CDR3 sequence: CASSPDRNYGYTF. The CDR3, as DNA: TGTGCCAGCAGCCCGGACAGGAACTATGGCTACACCTTC.

This clone is a singleton in its sample. This chain joins TRBV5-1 and TRBJ2-7; TRBD1 matches 9 bases. This CDR3 spans 14 amino acids. V lost 4 bases to trimming and J lost 0 bases; unmatched junction nucleotides: 2. The germline gives CDR1 SGHRS, CDR2 YFSETQ. CDR3 region: CASSAGQGSYEQYF. Written as DNA, the CDR3 is TGCGCCAGCAGCGCGGGACAGGGCTCCTACGAGCAGTACTTC.

This clone was detected a few times. The CDR3 nucleotides are TGCAGTGCTAGCTCCTCCTACGAGCAGTACTTC. Encoded protein: CSASSSYEQYF. The V call is TRBV20-1, the J call TRBJ2-7; D is ambiguous. Trimming took off 3 bases at V and 0 bases at J, with 3 bases between the two ends. This CDR3 comprises 11 residues. Germline CDR1 is DFQATT and CDR2 is SNEGSKA (reference sequence).

J is TRBJ1-1 and V is TRBV18, with D maybe TRBD1 (6 bases). CDR1 is KGHSH and CDR2 is LQKENI in the germline V gene. The CDR3 has 14 amino acids. V shed 2 bases and J shed 1 base, with 8 bases lying between them. DNA of the CDR3: TGTGCCAGCTCACCAGGGGGCCCGAACACTGAAGCTTTCTTT. Protein: CASSPGGPNTEAFF.

The chain is built from TRBV6-6 and TRBJ2-1; tentatively, D is TRBD1 (7 bases). CDR1 is MNHNY and CDR2 is SVGAGI in the germline V gene (reference sequence). The V gene lost 5 bases and the J gene lost 12 bases, with 20 bases spanning the gap. This CDR3 contains 14 residues. This CDR3 is CASSPPRGESGQFF. CDR3 bases: TGTGCCAGCAGTCCCCCCAGGGGGGAATCAGGGCAGTTCTTC.

The rearrangement joins TRBV11-2 to TRBJ1-3, with 8 nucleotides matching TRBD1. The germline V gene encodes CDR1 SGHAT and CDR2 FQNNGV. Trimming took 7 bases from V and 4 from J; bases not matched to a gene: 9. The CDR3 runs 15 residues. The CDR3: CASTYYRGSGNTIYF. DNA of the CDR3: TGTGCCAGCACCTACTACAGGGGGTCGGGAAACACCATATATTTT.